The source of this T cell receptor beta chain is a study of cytomegalovirus exposure and HLA in healthy donors. Overall study: A subsequent analysis stated that the roughly 130 validation repertoires were run on the same platform as the roughly 670 first-cohort repertoires. General observations from the study: Subsequent analysis revealed that first-cohort TCR clusters tended to co-occur in the roughly 120 validation repertoires.

CDR3 length: 16 residues. From germline, CDR1 is SGHVS and CDR2 FNYEAQ. V gave up 4 bases and J gave up 3 bases; unmatched junction bases: 10. This clone was seen a few times. Its antigen is not identified. The donors were part of the roughly 120-subject validation cohort, which stood apart from the approximately 640-subject first cohort. Sequenced by immunoSEQ multiplex PCR; TCRdb stores in-frame clones only, minus some. Of around 150,000 clones in the sample, approximately 86% were seen once. The TCR comes from a woman between 18 and 29 years old in good health and CMV-seronegative. The sequenced sample was PBMCs. The V call is TRBV7-6, the J call TRBJ2-7, with 9 nucleotides matching TRBD2. This CDR3 is CASSSISGTSFYEQYF. The DNA of the CDR3 is TGTGCCAGCAGCTCGATATCCGGGACTAGCTTCTACGAGCAGTACTTC.